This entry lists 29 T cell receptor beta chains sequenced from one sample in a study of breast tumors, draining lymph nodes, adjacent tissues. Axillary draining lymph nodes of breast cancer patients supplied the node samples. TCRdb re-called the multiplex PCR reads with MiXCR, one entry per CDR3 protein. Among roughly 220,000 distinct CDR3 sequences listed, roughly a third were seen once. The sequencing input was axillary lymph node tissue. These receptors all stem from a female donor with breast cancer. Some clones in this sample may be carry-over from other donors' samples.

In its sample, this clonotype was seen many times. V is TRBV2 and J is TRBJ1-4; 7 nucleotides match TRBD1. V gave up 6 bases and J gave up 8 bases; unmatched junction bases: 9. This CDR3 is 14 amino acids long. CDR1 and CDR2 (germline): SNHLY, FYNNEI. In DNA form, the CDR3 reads TGTGCCAGCAGGGCGACAGGGTACCGCGAAAAACTGTTTTTT. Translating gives CASRATGYREKLFF.

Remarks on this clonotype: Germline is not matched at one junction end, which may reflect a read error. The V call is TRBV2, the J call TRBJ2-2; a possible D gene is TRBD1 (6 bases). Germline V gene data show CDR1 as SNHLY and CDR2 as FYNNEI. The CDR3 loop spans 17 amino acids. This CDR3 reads CASAESGTGTNTGEPFF. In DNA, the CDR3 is TGTGCCAGCGCTGAGTCTGGAACAGGGACGAACACCGGGGAGCCGTTTTTT.

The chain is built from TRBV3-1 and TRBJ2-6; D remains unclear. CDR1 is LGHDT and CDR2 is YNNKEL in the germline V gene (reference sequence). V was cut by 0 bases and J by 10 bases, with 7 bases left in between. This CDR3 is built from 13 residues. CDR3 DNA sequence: TGTGCCAGCAGCCAAGACCCGATAAACGTCCTGACTTTC. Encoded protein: CASSQDPINVLTF.

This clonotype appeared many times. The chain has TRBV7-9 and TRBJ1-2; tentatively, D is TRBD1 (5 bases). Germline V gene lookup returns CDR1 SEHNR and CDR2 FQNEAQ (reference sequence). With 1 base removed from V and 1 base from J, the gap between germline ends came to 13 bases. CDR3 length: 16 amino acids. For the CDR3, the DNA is TGTGCCAGCAGCTTAGGTGCAGGGAGCTTTAACTATGGCTACACCTTC. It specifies CASSLGAGSFNYGYTF.

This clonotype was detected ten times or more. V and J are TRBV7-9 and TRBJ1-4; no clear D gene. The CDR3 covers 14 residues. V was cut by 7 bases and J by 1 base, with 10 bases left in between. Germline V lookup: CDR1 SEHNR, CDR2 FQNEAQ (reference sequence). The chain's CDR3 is CASKEAGTNEKLFF. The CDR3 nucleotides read TGTGCCAGCAAGGAGGCGGGAACTAATGAAAAACTGTTTTTT.

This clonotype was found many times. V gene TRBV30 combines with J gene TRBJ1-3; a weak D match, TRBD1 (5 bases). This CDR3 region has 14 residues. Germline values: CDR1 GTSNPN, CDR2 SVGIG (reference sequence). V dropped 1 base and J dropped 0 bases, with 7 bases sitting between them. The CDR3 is CAWSGGSSGNTIYF. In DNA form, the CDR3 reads TGTGCCTGGAGTGGGGGGAGCTCTGGAAACACCATATATTTT.

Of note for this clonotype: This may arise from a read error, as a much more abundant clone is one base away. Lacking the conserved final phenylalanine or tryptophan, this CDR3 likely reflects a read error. CDR3 coding DNA: TGTGCCAGCAGCTTACGCGCAGCCGAGAATGAGCAGTTCCTC. Its protein is CASSLRAAENEQFL. The gene calls are TRBV7-2 and TRBJ2-1; no clear D. The CDR3 is 14 amino acids. V was cut by 2 bases and J by 7 bases, with 12 bases left in between. The V gene's germline CDR1 is SGHTA and CDR2 FQGNSA.

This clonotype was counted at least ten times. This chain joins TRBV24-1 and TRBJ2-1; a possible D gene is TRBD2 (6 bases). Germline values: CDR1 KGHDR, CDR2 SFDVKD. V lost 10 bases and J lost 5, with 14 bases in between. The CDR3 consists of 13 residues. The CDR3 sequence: CATAGRWNNEQFF. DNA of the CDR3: TGTGCCACGGCCGGGAGATGGAACAATGAGCAGTTCTTC.

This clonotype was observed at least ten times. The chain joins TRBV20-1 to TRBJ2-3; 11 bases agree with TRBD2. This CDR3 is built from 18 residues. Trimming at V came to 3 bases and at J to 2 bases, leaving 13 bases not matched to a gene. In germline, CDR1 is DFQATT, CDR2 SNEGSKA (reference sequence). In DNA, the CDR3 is TGCAGTGCTAGGGTAGCGGGGGGGCCTGGTCGTCACACAGATACGCAGTATTTT. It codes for CSARVAGGPGRHTDTQYF.

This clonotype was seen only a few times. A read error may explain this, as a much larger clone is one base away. The CDR3 DNA is TGTGCCAGCAGTTTCGAGGGGGTGGTCTATGGCTACACCTTC. Its protein is CASSFEGVVYGYTF. The V and J genes are TRBV12-3 or TRBV12-4 and TRBJ1-2; possible D gene TRBD1, 6 bases. The V end was cut by 3 bases, the J end by 4 bases, with 12 bases between. The length of the CDR3 is 14 residues.

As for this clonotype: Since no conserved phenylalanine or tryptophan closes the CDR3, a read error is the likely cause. CDR3 sequence: CASSLESGSDEQFL. DNA of the CDR3: TGTGCCAGCAGCTTAGAATCCGGGTCCGATGAGCAGTTCCTC. The chain uses TRBV7-6 and TRBJ2-1; D not certain. V was clipped by 1 base and J by 8 bases, with 12 bases between them. The germline V gene has CDR1 SGHVS and CDR2 FNYEAQ. The CDR3 is 14 amino acids.

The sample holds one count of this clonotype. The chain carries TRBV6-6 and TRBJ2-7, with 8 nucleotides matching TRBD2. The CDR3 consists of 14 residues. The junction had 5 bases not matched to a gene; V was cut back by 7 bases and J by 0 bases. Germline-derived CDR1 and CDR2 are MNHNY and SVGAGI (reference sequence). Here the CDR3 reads CASTQRGSSYEQYF. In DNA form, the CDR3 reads TGTGCCAGCACCCAGCGGGGGAGCTCCTACGAGCAGTACTTC.

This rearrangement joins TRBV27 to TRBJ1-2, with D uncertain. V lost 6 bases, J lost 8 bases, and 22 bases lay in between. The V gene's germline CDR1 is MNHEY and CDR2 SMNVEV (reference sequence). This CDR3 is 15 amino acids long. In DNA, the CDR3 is TGTGCCAGCAGCCACACCCCCTCTGGACCCCAAGGCTACACCTTC. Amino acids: CASSHTPSGPQGYTF.

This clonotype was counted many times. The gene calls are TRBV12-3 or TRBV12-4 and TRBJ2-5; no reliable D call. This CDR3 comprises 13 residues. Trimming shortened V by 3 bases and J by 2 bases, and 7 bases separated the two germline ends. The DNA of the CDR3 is TGTGCCAGCAGTTTTACACAGCAAGAGACCCAGTACTTC. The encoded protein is CASSFTQQETQYF.

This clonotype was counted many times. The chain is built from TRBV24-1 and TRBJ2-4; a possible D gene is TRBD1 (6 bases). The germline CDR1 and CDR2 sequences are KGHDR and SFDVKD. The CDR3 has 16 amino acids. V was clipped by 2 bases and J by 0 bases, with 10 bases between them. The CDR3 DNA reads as TGTGCCACCAGTGATTGGGACACAGGAGCCAAAAACATTCAGTACTTC. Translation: CATSDWDTGAKNIQYF.

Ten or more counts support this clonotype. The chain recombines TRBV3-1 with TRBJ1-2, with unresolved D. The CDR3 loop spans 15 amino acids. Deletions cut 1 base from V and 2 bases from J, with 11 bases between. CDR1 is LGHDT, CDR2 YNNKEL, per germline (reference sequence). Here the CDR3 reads CASSQGRAKNYGYTF. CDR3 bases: TGTGCCAGCAGCCAAGGGAGGGCCAAAAACTATGGCTACACCTTC.

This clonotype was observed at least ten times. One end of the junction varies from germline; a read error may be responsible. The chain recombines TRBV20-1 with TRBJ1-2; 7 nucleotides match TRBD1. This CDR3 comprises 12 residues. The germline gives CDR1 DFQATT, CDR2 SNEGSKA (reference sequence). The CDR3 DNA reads TGCAGTGCTCCGACAGGGAGCTATGGCTCCACCTTC. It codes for CSAPTGSYGSTF.

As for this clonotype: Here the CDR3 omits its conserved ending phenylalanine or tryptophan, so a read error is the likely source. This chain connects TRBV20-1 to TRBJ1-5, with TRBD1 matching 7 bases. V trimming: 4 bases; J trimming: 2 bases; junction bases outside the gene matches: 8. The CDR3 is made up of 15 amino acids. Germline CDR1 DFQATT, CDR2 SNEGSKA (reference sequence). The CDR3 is CSANDRDYGNQPQHG. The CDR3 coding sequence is TGCAGTGCTAACGACAGGGACTATGGCAATCAGCCCCAGCATGGT.

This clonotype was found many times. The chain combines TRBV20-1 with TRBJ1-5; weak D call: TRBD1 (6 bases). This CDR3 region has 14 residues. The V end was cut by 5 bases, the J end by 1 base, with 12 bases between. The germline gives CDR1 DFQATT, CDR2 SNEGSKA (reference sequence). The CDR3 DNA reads TGCAGTGCTCAAGGGGGGTCCAGCAATCAGCCCCAGCATTTT. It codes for CSAQGGSSNQPQHF.

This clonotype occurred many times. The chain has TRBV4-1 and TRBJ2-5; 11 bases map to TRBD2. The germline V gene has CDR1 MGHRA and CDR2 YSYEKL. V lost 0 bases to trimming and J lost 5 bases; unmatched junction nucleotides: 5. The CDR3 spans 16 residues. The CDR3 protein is CASSQDLAGGEETQYF. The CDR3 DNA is TGCGCCAGCAGCCAAGATTTAGCGGGAGGGGAGGAGACCCAGTACTTC.

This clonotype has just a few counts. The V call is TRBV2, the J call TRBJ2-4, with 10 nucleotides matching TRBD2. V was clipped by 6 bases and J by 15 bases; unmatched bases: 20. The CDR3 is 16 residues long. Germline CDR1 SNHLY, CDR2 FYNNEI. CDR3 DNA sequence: TGTGCCAGCAGCCCGTTGGCCCTTTTAGCGGGAGGCACCCCGTACTTC. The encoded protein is CASSPLALLAGGTPYF. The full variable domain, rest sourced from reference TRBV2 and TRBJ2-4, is EPEVTQTPSHQVTQMGQEVILRCVPISNHLYFYWYRQILGQKVEFLVSFYNNEISEKSEIFDDQFSVERPDGSNFTLKIRSTKLEDSAMYFCASSPLALLAGGTPYFGAGTRLSVL.

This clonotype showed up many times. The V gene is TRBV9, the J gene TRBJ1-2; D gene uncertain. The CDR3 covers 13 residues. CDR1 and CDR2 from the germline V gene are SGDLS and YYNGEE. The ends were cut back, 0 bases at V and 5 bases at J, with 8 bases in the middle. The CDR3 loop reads CASSVAAGYGYTF. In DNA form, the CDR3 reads TGTGCCAGCAGCGTAGCAGCTGGATATGGCTACACCTTC.

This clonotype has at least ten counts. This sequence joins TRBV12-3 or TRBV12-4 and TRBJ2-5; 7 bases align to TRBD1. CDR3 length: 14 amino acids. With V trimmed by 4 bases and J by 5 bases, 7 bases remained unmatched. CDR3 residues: CASSSARGWETQYF. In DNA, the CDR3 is TGTGCCAGCAGTTCTGCCAGGGGGTGGGAGACCCAGTACTTC.

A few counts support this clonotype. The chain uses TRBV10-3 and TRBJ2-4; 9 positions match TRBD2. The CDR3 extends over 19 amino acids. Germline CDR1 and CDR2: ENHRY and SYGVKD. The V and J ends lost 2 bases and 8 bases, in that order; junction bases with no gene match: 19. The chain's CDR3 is CAISEGSQSSGGSRHIQYF. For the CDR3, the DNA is TGTGCCATCAGTGAGGGATCTCAGAGTAGCGGGGGATCAAGGCACATTCAGTACTTC.

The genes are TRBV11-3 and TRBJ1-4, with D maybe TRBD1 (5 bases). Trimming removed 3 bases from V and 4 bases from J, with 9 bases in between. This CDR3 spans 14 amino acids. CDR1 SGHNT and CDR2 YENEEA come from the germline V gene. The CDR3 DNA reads TGTGCCAGCAGCTTTGGGACTCTTAATGAAAAACTGTTTTTT. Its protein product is CASSFGTLNEKLFF.

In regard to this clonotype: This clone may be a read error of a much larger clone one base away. DNA for the CDR3: TGTGCCAGCAGCGTAGAGGGGACAAAATCAGATACGCCGTATTTT. Its protein product is CASSVEGTKSDTPYF. The chain employs TRBV9 and TRBJ2-3, with D possibly TRBD1 on 6 matching bases. CDR3 length equals 15 residues. Germline V gene data show CDR1 as SGDLS and CDR2 as YYNGEE.

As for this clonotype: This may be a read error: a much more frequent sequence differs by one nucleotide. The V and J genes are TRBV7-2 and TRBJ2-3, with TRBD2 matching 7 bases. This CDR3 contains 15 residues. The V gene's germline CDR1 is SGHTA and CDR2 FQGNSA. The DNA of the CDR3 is TGTGCCAGCAGCTTAGGGAGCGCGGGAGCAGATACGGAGTATTTT. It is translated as CASSLGSAGADTEYF.

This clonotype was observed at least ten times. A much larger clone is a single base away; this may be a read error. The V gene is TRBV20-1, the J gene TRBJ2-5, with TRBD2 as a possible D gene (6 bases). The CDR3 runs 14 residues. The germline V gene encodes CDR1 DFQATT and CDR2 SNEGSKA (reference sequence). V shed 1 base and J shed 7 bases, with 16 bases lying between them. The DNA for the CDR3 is TGCAGTGCTAGAGGTCGGGGGTTTAGGGCGACCCAGTACTTC. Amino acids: CSARGRGFRATQYF.

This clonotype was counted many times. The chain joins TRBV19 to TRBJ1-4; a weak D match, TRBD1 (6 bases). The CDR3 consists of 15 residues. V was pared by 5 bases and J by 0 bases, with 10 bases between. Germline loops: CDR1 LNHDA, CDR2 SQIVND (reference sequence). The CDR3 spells CASSPTGSTNEKLFF. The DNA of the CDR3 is TGTGCCAGTAGTCCAACAGGGTCAACTAATGAAAAACTGTTTTTT.